This entry lists 21 T cell receptor beta chains sequenced from one sample in a study of cytomegalovirus exposure and HLA in healthy donors. PCR amplification relied on 60 Vbeta primers (plus 13 Jbeta primers). Repertoires were generated with immunoSEQ multiplex PCR, while TCRdb's copy carries only in-frame clones and drops some. The sample carries about 120,000 clones, about 74% recorded once. Source material: PBMCs. Source of these receptors: a woman aged 40-49 years in good health and CMV-seropositive.

V usage is TRBV9 and J usage is TRBJ1-2; D gene ambiguous. V was clipped by 2 bases and J by 2 bases, with 10 bases between them. The germline CDR1 and CDR2 sequences are SGDLS and YYNGEE. The CDR3 covers 14 residues. The CDR3 here is CASSVIGGNYGYTF. The CDR3 DNA sequence: TGTGCCAGCAGCGTTATAGGAGGGAACTATGGCTACACCTTC.

The chain combines TRBV19 with TRBJ1-2; the D is unclear. This CDR3 has 12 amino acids. Germline CDR1 is LNHDA and CDR2 is SQIVND (reference sequence). Trimming shortened V by 5 bases and J by 3 bases, and 7 bases separated the two germline ends. The CDR3 bases are TGTGCCAGTAGTCCCCCGTACTATGGCTACACCTTC. Encoded protein: CASSPPYYGYTF.

The chain combines TRBV19 with TRBJ1-2; the D is unclear. Germline CDR1 is LNHDA and CDR2 is SQIVND (reference sequence). Trimming took off 10 bases at V and 4 bases at J, with 10 bases between the two ends. CDR3 length: 11 residues. The CDR3 nucleotides are TGTGCCACCTTACAATTCTATGGCTACACCTTC. It codes for CATLQFYGYTF.

The rearrangement joins TRBV21-1 to TRBJ1-5; the table gives TRBD1 as D, unverified against the DNA. TRBV21-1 is a known pseudogene. The CDR3 has 14 residues. CDR3: CASSKGDRIQPQHF. The CDR3 coding sequence is TGTGCCAGCAGCAAAGGAGACAGAATTCAGCCCCAGCATTTT.

The chain has TRBV18 and TRBJ2-1; possibly TRBD1 for D (5 bases). Germline V lookup: CDR1 KGHSH, CDR2 LQKENI. This CDR3 is 15 amino acids long. V was trimmed by 5 bases and J by 0 bases, leaving 11 bases between them. DNA for the CDR3: TGTGCCAGCTCAGTTTCGACAGTCTCCTACAATGAGCAGTTCTTC. Its protein is CASSVSTVSYNEQFF.

The chain uses TRBV2 and TRBJ1-1; D is unresolved. The germline CDR1 and CDR2 sequences are SNHLY and FYNNEI. This CDR3 is 13 amino acids long. Trimming stripped 4 bases from V and 1 base from J, with 7 bases between. CDR3 sequence reads: CASSGYGNTEAFF. The CDR3 nucleotides are TGTGCCAGCAGTGGCTACGGGAACACTGAAGCTTTCTTT.

This clone was observed a handful of times. The chain links TRBV29-1 to TRBJ2-1; weak D call: TRBD1 (5 bases). The V gene's germline CDR1 is SQVTM and CDR2 ANQGSEA. V shed 0 bases and J shed 3 bases, with 12 bases lying between them. The CDR3 has 15 residues. The CDR3 is CSVEDRKGNYNEQFF. The DNA for the CDR3 is TGCAGCGTTGAAGATCGAAAGGGGAACTACAATGAGCAGTTCTTC.

This clone was recorded a few times. The chain recombines TRBV5-1 with TRBJ1-1; weak D call: TRBD1 (6 bases). Germline values: CDR1 SGHRS, CDR2 YFSETQ. This CDR3 has 13 residues. V shed 0 bases and J shed 5 bases, with 8 bases lying between them. In DNA, the CDR3 is TGCGCCAGCAGCTTGGACAGGGCGACTGAAGCTTTCTTT. The encoded protein is CASSLDRATEAFF.

J is TRBJ2-7 and V is TRBV6-5; D perhaps matches TRBD2 (5 bases). Germline V gene sequence: CDR1 MNHEY, CDR2 SVGAGI. This CDR3 region has 14 residues. V was pared by 2 bases and J by 0 bases, with 8 bases between. The CDR3 bases are TGTGCCAGCAGTTACAGCGGACCCTCCTACGAGCAGTACTTC. It encodes CASSYSGPSYEQYF.

The V call is TRBV4-2, the J call TRBJ2-2; 8 positions match TRBD2. The CDR3 runs to 15 residues. J gave up 4 bases and V 1 base, and 2 bases lay outside the gene matches. CDR1 and CDR2 from the germline V gene are LGHNA and YNFKEQ. CDR3 loop: CASSQGLARTGELFF. DNA for the CDR3: TGTGCCAGCAGCCAAGGACTAGCGCGCACCGGGGAGCTGTTTTTT.

In its sample, this clone was seen once. This rearrangement joins TRBV7-9 to TRBJ2-7; TRBD1 might be the D (6 bases). The CDR3 loop spans 15 amino acids. V was shortened by 8 bases and J by 0 bases, with 17 bases between the two germline ends. Germline loops: CDR1 SEHNR, CDR2 FQNEAQ (reference sequence). The CDR3 nucleotides are TGTGCCAGCGCCACGGACAGCCAAAACTCCTACGAGCAGTACTTC. Translating gives CASATDSQNSYEQYF.

The chain carries TRBV7-2 and TRBJ2-5, with 8 bases identical to TRBD1. The CDR3 consists of 14 residues. The V segment lost 2 bases and the J segment 5 bases; nucleotides outside the gene matches: 4. Germline CDR1 reads SGHTA; CDR2 reads FQGNSA. CDR3 protein: CASSLQGALETQYF. The CDR3 bases are TGTGCCAGCAGCTTACAGGGGGCTCTGGAGACCCAGTACTTC. The full variable domain, rest sourced from reference TRBV7-2 and TRBJ2-5, is GAGVSQSPSNKVTEKGKDVELRCDPISGHTALYWYRQSLGQGLEFLIYFQGNSAPDKSGLPSDRFSAERTGGSVSTLTIQRTQQEDSAVYLCASSLQGALETQYFGPGTRLLVL.

This clone was detected a few times. The chain has TRBV2 and TRBJ1-2; tentatively, D is TRBD1 (6 bases). Germline-derived CDR1 and CDR2 are SNHLY and FYNNEI. Trimming removed 5 bases from V and 7 bases from J, with 11 bases in between. CDR3 length: 12 residues. The CDR3: CASSPQGSGYTF. In DNA, the CDR3 is TGTGCCAGCAGTCCTCAGGGGTCTGGCTACACCTTC.

The chain couples TRBV18 to TRBJ1-2; weak D call: TRBD1 (6 bases). The germline CDR1 and CDR2 sequences are KGHSH and LQKENI. V shed 6 bases and J shed 1 base, with 18 bases lying between them. This CDR3 has 16 residues. Here the CDR3 DNA reads TGTGCCAGCTCTCCGAAACAGGGACCCCTTAACTATGGCTACACCTTC. This encodes CASSPKQGPLNYGYTF.

This clone was detected only a few times. This sequence joins TRBV27 and TRBJ1-1; D gene ambiguous. The CDR3 runs 13 residues. CDR1 is MNHEY, CDR2 SMNVEV, per germline (reference sequence). Trimming took off 2 bases at V and 0 bases at J, with 4 bases between the two ends. The CDR3 nucleotides read TGTGCCAGCAGTTTAGTAGTGAACACTGAAGCTTTCTTT. Encoded protein: CASSLVVNTEAFF.

The CDR3 here is CASRAGGGSYNEQFF. In DNA, the CDR3 is TGTGCCAGCAGAGCGGGTGGGGGCTCCTACAATGAGCAGTTCTTC. The rearrangement joins TRBV5-4 to TRBJ2-1; tentatively, D is TRBD2 (6 bases). This CDR3 comprises 15 residues. The V end was cut by 5 bases, the J end by 0 bases, with 12 bases between. Germline V gene sequence: CDR1 SGHNT, CDR2 YYREEE (reference sequence).

The V gene is TRBV25-1, the J gene TRBJ2-1; D perhaps matches TRBD2 (6 bases). The germline V gene has CDR1 MGHDK and CDR2 SYGVNS. The CDR3 totals 13 residues. Trimming shortened V by 7 bases and J by 5 bases, and 12 bases separated the two germline ends. The CDR3 bases are TGTGCCAGCACCACCCCGGGGGACAATGAGCAGTTCTTC. It is translated as CASTTPGDNEQFF. Variable domain in full (rest from reference TRBV25-1 and TRBJ2-1): EADIYQTPRYLVIGTGKKITLECSQTMGHDKMYWYQQDPGMELHLIHYSYGVNSTEKGDLSSESTVSRIRTEHFPLTLESARPSHTSQYLCASTTPGDNEQFFGPGTRLTVL.

This rearrangement joins TRBV5-8 to TRBJ2-3, with TRBD2 matching 9 bases. J lost 2 bases, V lost 7 bases, and 11 bases had no gene match. This CDR3 contains 16 residues. Germline V gene sequence: CDR1 SGHTS, CDR2 YDEGEE. This chain's CDR3 is CASAPLAGATTDTQYF. CDR3 nucleotides: TGTGCCAGCGCCCCCTTAGCGGGGGCCACCACAGATACGCAGTATTTT.

The table lists this clone with a few counts. The chain carries TRBV29-1 and TRBJ2-4; D may be TRBD1 (6 bases). Deletions cut 4 bases from V and 0 bases from J, with 19 bases between. Germline-derived CDR1 and CDR2 are SQVTM and ANQGSEA. The CDR3 has 17 residues. The CDR3 is CSVVGTTSRSAKNIQYF. CDR3 sequence (DNA): TGCAGCGTTGTGGGGACAACCTCTCGCTCAGCCAAAAACATTCAGTACTTC.

The rearrangement uses TRBV19 and TRBJ1-3; a weak D match, TRBD1 (6 bases). The CDR3 totals 15 residues. Germline V lookup: CDR1 LNHDA, CDR2 SQIVND (reference sequence). V lost 7 bases and J lost 3, with 16 bases in between. CDR3 sequence reads: CASIRAGEVGNTIYF. As DNA, the CDR3 is TGTGCCAGTATTCGAGCAGGGGAAGTTGGAAACACCATATATTTT. The full variable domain, in which reference TRBV19 and TRBJ1-3 provide the parts outside the CDR3, is DGGITQSPKYLFRKEGQNVTLSCEQNLNHDAMYWYRQDPGQGLRLIYYSQIVNDFQKGDIAEGYSVSREKKESFPLTVTSAQKNPTAFYLCASIRAGEVGNTIYFGEGSWLTVV.

The rearrangement links TRBV19 to TRBJ2-4, with D possibly TRBD2 on 7 matching bases. Germline CDR1 LNHDA, CDR2 SQIVND (reference sequence). Trimming left V 10 bases short and J 3 bases short, with 19 bases between. The CDR3 consists of 15 residues. The CDR3 bases are TGTGCCACCCAATCGGGGGGCCTGGGCAAAAACATTCAGTACTTC. Protein sequence: CATQSGGLGKNIQYF.